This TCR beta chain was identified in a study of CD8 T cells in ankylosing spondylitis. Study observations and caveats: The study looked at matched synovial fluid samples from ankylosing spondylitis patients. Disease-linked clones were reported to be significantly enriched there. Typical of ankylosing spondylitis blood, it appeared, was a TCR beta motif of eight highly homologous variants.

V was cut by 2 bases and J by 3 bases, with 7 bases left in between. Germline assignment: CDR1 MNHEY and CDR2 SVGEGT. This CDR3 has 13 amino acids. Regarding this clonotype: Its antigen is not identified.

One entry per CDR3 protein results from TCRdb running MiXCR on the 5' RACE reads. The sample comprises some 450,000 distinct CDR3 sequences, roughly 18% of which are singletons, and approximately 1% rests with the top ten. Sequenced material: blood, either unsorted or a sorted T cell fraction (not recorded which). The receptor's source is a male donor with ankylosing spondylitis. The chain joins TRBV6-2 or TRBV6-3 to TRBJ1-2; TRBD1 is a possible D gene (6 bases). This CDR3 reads CASSYGTYYGYTF. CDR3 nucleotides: TGTGCCAGCAGTTACGGGACATACTATGGCTACACCTTC.